What follows describes a single T cell receptor (beta chain). Its antigen target is currently unknown. Base qualities are not at hand, and no much larger clone is one base apart. This specimen comes from a study of blood T cell repertoires in COVID-19 (dated by TCRdb to 2018 to 2020). Broadly, across the study: The collaborator samples originated in the United States, Italy and Spain and spanned the acute and convalescent phases of COVID-19. The material from the prospective study consisted of cDNA or gDNA derived from T cells, B-cell-depleted T cells, or PBMCs. The dataset comprised deeply sampled blood TCRbeta repertoires from subjects exposed to, actively infected with, or recovered from COVID-19. The repertoires were released in a freely available public database meant as a resource for research on the immune response to SARS-CoV-2. The samples were drawn from the first 160 participants of the ongoing ImmuneRACE study and from under 1,500 subjects provided by 6 global collaborators. A de-identified subject ID, COVID-19 status, age in years and sex were almost always included in the sample metadata. Where available, HLA class I and class II types were taken from metadata supplied by the sample provider and were not determined by assay-based typing. Findings and caveats that apply to the study as a whole: The amount of clinical and demographic metadata varied by source and participant and was provided uncurated.

Participants in the prospective study were aged about 18 to 90 years, lived in about two dozen United States geographic areas, and enrolled through a virtual design. Cohort assignment in the prospective study relied on participant-reported clinical history from a screening survey and a study questionnaire. Each participant in the prospective study had whole blood, serum and a nasopharyngeal or oropharyngeal swab collected by mobile phlebotomists. Additional blood draws and questionnaires over an approximately two-month period could optionally be provided by prospective study participants. Blood samples from the prospective study were shipped frozen or at room temperature prior to DNA extraction. TCRbeta CDR3 regions were amplified from genomic DNA by means of the immunoSEQ Assay, a bias-controlled multiplex PCR. In the original analysis: Within the assay, amplification of reference gene primers was used to estimate how many nucleated cells each sample contained. To quantify the absolute abundance of each unique TCRbeta CDR3 rearrangement, sequence reads were collapsed and filtered. For each sample, productive Simpson clonality was calculated as the square root of Simpson's diversity index over productive rearrangements. TCRdb mirrors the immuneACCESS table, restricted to in-frame sequences. Some clones are absent from its copies; in checked studies, under half trace to an unresolved V gene, and the reason for the others is unknown. Clone size and V and J calls were adopted from that table, with D and trimming inferred from the DNA. The sample has about 200,000 clones on record, 82% of them singletons. The ten top clones hold roughly 5.2% of the sample.

Via the germline V gene, CDR1 is SGHTA and CDR2 FQGNSA. V gives up 6 bases and J gives up 2 bases, and the segment between their germline ends measures 10 bases. The CDR3, cysteine through phenylalanine, is 13 amino acids long. Just CDR3 DNA is preserved here, 39 bases in frame from base 1. The sample consisted of PBMCs or T cells enriched from blood (not recorded which). This TCR came from a woman in her fifties or sixties with acute COVID-19. The chain links TRBV7-2 with TRBJ1-1; there is no confident call for the D gene. The bases are TGTGCCAGCAGGGGGAGGGTAAACACTGAAGCTTTCTTT. It is translated as CASRGRVNTEAFF.